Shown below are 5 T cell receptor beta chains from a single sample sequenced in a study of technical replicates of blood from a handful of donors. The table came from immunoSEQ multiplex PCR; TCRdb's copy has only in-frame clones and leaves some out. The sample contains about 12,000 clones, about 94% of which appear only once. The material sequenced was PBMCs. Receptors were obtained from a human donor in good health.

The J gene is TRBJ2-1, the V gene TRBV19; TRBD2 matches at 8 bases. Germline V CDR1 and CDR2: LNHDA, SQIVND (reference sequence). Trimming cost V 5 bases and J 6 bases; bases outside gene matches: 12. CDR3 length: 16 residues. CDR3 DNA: TGTGCCAGTAGTTCCCTGACGGGAGGGCCGGGCAATGAGCAGTTCTTC. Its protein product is CASSSLTGGPGNEQFF.

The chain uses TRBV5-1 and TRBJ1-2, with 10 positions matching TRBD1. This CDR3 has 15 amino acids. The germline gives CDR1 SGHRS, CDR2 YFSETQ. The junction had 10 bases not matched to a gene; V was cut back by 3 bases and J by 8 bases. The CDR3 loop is CASSWGGGQGTGYTF. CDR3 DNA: TGCGCCAGCAGCTGGGGAGGGGGACAGGGGACCGGCTACACCTTC.

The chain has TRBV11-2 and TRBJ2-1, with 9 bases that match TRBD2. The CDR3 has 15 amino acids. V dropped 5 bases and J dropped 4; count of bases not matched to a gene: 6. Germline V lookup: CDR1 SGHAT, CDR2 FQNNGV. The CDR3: CASSQQRGAYNEQFF. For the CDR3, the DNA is TGTGCCAGCAGCCAACAGCGGGGGGCTTACAATGAGCAGTTCTTC.

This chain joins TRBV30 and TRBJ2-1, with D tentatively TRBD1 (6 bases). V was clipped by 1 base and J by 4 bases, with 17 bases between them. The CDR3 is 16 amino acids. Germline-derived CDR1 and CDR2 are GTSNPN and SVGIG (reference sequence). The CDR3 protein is CAWSDWGQPWYNEQFF. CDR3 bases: TGTGCCTGGAGTGACTGGGGACAACCCTGGTACAATGAGCAGTTCTTC.

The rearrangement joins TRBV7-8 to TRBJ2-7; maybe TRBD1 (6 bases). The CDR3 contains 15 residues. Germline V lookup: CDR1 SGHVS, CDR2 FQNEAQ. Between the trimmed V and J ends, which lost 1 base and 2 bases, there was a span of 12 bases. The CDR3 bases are TGTGCCAGCAGCTTAGACTACAGGGCAACCTACGAGCAGTACTTC. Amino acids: CASSLDYRATYEQYF.